These 2 T cell receptor beta chains were sequenced from one sample in a study of metastatic and nonmetastatic thyroid tumors. TCRdb re-processed the PCR reads through MiXCR. The sample contains 12,000 to 15,000 clones, roughly 3.5% of which appear only once. All patients reached thyroid surgery having received no treatment beforehand. Sequencing used tumor tissue. These receptors all stem from a female donor with papillary thyroid cancer or a benign thyroid nodule (not recorded which). Some clones in this sample may be carry-over from other donors' samples.

Worth noting for this clone: At one boundary the junction diverges from the germline segment, which might be a read error. The chain recombines TRBV11-2 with TRBJ2-7; D unclear. The length of the CDR3 is 12 residues. Looked up from germline, CDR1 is SGHAT and CDR2 is FQNNGV. CDR3 sequence: CAGSPIGNEQYF. In DNA form, the CDR3 reads TGTGCCGGCAGCCCTATTGGAAACGAGCAGTACTTC.

The V gene is TRBV28, the J gene TRBJ2-7, with D maybe TRBD2 (5 bases). Germline V gives CDR1 MDHEN, CDR2 SYDVKM. The CDR3 loop spans 13 amino acids. The CDR3 loop reads CGASGLEGYEQYF. The DNA of the CDR3 is TGTGGGGCAAGTGGGCTTGAGGGCTACGAGCAGTACTTC.